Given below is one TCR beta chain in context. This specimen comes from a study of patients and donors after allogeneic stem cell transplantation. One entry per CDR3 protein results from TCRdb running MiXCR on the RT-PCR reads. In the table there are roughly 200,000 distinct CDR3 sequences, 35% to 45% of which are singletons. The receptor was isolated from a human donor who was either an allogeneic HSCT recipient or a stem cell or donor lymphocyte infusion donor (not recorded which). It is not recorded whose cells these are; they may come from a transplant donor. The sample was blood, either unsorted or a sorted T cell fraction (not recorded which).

DNA for the CDR3: TGCGCCAGCAGCCAAACCGGGAGGGTGGAGAATGAGCAGTTCTTC. It encodes CASSQTGRVENEQFF. The rearrangement uses TRBV4-1 and TRBJ2-1; 8 bases are a match to TRBD2. The V gene end was trimmed by 2 bases and the J gene end by 7 bases; junction bases not matched to a gene: 7. This CDR3 has 15 residues. Germline V lookup: CDR1 MGHRA, CDR2 YSYEKL.